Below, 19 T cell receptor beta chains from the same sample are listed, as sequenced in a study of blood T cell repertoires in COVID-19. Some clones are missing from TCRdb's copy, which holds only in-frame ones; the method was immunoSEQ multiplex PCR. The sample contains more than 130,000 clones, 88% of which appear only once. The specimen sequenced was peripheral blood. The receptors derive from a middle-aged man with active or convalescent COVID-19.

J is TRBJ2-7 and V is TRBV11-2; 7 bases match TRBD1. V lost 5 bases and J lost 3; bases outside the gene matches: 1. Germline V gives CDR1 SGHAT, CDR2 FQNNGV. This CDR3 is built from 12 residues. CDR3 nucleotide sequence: TGTGCCAGCAGCCGACAGGGCTACGAGCAGTACTTC. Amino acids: CASSRQGYEQYF.

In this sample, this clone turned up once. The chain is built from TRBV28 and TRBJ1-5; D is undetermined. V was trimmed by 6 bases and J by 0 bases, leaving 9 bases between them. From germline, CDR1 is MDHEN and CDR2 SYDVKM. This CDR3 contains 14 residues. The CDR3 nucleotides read TGTGCCAGCAGGCCCGCCTATAGCAATCAGCCCCAGCATTTT. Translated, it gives CASRPAYSNQPQHF.

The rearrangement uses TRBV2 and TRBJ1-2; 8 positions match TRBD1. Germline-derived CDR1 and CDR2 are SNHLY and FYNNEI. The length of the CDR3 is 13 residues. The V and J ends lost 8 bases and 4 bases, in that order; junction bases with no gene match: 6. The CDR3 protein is CASRWTGFYGYTF. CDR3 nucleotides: TGTGCCAGCCGCTGGACAGGGTTCTATGGCTACACCTTC.

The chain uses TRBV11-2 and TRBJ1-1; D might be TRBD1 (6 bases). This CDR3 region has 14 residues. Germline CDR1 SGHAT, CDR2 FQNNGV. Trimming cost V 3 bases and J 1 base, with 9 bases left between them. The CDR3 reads CASSFGRGNTEAFF. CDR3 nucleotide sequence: TGTGCCAGCAGCTTCGGCAGGGGGAACACTGAAGCTTTCTTT.

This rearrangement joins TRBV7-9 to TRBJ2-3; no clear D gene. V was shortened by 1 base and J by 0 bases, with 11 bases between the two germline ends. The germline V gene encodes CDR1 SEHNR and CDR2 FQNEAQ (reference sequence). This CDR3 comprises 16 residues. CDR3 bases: TGTGCCAGCAGCTTAGGATTCAGCGCTAGCACAGATACGCAGTATTTT. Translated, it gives CASSLGFSASTDTQYF.

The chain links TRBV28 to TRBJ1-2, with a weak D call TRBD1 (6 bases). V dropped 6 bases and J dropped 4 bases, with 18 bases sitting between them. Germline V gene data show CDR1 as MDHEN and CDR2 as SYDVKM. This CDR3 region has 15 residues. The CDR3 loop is CASRQRGGPSYGYTF. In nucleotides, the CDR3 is TGTGCCAGCAGACAGAGAGGGGGACCGAGCTATGGCTACACCTTC.

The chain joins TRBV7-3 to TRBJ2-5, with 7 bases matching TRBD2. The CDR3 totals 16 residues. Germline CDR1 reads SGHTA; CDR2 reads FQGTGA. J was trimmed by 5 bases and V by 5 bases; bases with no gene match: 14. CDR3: CASSPRGEGRSETQYF. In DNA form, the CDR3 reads TGTGCCAGCAGCCCCCGTGGGGAGGGCCGAAGTGAGACCCAGTACTTC.

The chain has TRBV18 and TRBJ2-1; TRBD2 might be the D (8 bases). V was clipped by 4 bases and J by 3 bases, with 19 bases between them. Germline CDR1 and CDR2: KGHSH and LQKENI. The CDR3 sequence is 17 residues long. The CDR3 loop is CASSQQGTRNIYNEQFF. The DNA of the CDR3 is TGTGCCAGCTCACAACAGGGGACTAGAAACATCTACAATGAGCAGTTCTTC. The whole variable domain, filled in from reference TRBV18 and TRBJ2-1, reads NAGVMQNPRHLVRRRGQEARLRCSPMKGHSHVYWYRQLPEEGLKFMVYLQKENIIDESGMPKERFSAEFPKEGPSILRIQQVVRGDSAAYFCASSQQGTRNIYNEQFFGPGTRLTVL.

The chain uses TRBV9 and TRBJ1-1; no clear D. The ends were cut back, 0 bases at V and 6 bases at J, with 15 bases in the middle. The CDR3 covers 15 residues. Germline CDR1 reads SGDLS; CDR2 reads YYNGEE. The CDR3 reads CASSVGASGLSEAFF. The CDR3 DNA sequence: TGTGCCAGCAGCGTAGGGGCCTCGGGGTTGTCTGAAGCTTTCTTT.

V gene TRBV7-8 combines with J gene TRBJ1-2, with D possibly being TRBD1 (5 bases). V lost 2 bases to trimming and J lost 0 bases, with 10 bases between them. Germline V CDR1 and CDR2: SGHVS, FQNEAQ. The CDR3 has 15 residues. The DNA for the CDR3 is TGTGCCAGCAGCTTACGGGGGGGAGCTAACTATGGCTACACCTTC. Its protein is CASSLRGGANYGYTF. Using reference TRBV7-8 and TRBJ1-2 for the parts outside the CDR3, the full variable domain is GAGVSQSPRYKVAKRGQDVALRCDPISGHVSLFWYQQALGQGPEFLTYFQNEAQLDKSGLPSDRFFAERPEGSVSTLKIQRTQQEDSAVYLCASSLRGGANYGYTFGSGTRLTVV.

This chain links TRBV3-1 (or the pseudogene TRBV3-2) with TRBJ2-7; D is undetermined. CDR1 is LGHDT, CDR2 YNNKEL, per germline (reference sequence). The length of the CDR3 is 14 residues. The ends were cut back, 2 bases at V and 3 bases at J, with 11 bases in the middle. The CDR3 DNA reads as TGTGCCAGCAGCCAATTAGGCGGCCTCTACGAGCAGTACTTC. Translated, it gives CASSQLGGLYEQYF.

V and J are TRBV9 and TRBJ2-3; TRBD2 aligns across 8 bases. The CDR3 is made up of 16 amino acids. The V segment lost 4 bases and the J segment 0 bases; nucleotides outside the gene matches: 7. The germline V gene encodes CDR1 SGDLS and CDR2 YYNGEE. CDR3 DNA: TGTGCCAGCAGCCCAAGTGGGACTAGTAGCACAGATACGCAGTATTTT. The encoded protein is CASSPSGTSSTDTQYF.

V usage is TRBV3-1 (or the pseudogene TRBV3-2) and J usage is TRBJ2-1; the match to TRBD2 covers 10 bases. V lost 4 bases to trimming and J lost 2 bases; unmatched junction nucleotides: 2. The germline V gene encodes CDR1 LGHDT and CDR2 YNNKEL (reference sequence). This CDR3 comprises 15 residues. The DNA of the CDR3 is TGTGCCAGCAGCCCCGGACTAGCGGCCTACAATGAGCAGTTCTTC. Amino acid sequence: CASSPGLAAYNEQFF.

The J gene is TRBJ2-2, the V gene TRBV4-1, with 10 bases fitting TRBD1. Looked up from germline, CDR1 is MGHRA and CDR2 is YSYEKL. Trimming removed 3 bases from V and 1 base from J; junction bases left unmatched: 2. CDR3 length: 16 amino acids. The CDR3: CASSHRDRGNTGELFF. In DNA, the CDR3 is TGCGCCAGCAGCCACCGGGACAGGGGGAACACCGGGGAGCTGTTTTTT.

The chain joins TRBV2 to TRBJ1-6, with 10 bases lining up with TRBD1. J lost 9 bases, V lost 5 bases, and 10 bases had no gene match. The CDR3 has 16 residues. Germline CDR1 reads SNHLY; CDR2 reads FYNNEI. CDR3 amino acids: CASSLEGQGFSSPLHF. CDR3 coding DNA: TGTGCCAGCAGTTTAGAGGGACAGGGGTTTAGTTCACCCCTCCACTTT.

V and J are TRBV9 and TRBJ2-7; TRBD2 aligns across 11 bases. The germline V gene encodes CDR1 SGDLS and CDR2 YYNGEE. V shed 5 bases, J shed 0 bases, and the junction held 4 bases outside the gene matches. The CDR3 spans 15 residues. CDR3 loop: CASSAGLAASYEQYF. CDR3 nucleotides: TGTGCCAGCAGTGCGGGACTAGCGGCCTCCTACGAGCAGTACTTC.

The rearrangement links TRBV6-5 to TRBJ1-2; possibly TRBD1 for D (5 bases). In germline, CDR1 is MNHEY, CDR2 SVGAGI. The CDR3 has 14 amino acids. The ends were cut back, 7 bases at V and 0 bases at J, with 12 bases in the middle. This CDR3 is CASIRDRTNYGYTF. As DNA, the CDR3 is TGTGCCAGCATCAGAGACAGAACTAACTATGGCTACACCTTC.

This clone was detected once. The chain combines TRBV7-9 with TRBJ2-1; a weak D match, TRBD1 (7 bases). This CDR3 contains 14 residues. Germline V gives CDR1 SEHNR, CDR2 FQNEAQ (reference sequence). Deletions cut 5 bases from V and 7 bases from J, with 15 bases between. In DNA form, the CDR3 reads TGTGCCAGCAGCCCGAAGACAGGGAGGAATGAGCAGTTCTTC. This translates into CASSPKTGRNEQFF.

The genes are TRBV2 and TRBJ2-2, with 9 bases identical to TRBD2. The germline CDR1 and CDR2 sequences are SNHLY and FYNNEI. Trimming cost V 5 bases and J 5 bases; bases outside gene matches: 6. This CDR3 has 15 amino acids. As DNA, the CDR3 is TGTGCCAGCAGTTACAGCGGGAGGAAAACCGGGGAGCTGTTTTTT. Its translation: CASSYSGRKTGELFF.